Listed here are 10 T cell receptor beta chains from one sample, sequenced in a study of vaccination effects on CD4 cells after COVID-19. What these receptors recognize is not known. Measured with immunoSEQ multiplex PCR; TCRdb has only the in-frame clones, and not every one. The sample includes some 40,000 clones, just over 75% seen only once; the top ten take 3% to 4.5%. Once cultured for 10 days, the cells underwent separation to obtain CD4+ T cells. Sometime from March through December 2020, the person acquired a SARS-CoV-2 infection that PCR confirmed. Participants got two doses of BNT162b2 or mRNA-1273 vaccine. The material was CD4+ T cells from PBMCs cultured without peptide, obtained after COVID-19 vaccination. These receptors all come from a human donor who had a prior SARS-CoV-2 infection.

This chain connects TRBV19 to TRBJ1-5; D unresolved. The CDR3 has 16 amino acids. Trimming stripped 7 bases from V and 2 bases from J, with 18 bases between. The germline V gene has CDR1 LNHDA and CDR2 SQIVND (reference sequence). In DNA, the CDR3 is TGTGCCAGTAACGAGAAGGCCGACTGGGGCAATCAGCCCCAGCATTTT. It is translated as CASNEKADWGNQPQHF. The whole variable domain, filled in from reference TRBV19 and TRBJ1-5, reads DGGITQSPKYLFRKEGQNVTLSCEQNLNHDAMYWYRQDPGQGLRLIYYSQIVNDFQKGDIAEGYSVSREKKESFPLTVTSAQKNPTAFYLCASNEKADWGNQPQHFGDGTRLSIL.

The rearrangement links TRBV7-3 to TRBJ2-5, with no clear D. The CDR3 spans 13 residues. V lost 1 base, J lost 5 bases, and 8 bases lay in between. Germline CDR1 and CDR2: SGHTA and FQGTGA. The CDR3 DNA sequence: TGTGCCAGCAGCTTAAGTCAGAGGGAGACCCAGTACTTC. It is translated as CASSLSQRETQYF.

This chain connects TRBV2 to TRBJ2-3; no clear D gene. Between the trimmed V and J ends, which lost 6 bases and 6 bases, there was a span of 10 bases. From germline, CDR1 is SNHLY and CDR2 FYNNEI. The length of the CDR3 is 12 residues. The CDR3, as DNA: TGTGCCAGCAGCGTCATGGAGGATACGCAGTATTTT. Its protein is CASSVMEDTQYF.

Here the CDR3 reads CATSRTDSGPGDQYF. The CDR3 coding sequence is TGTGCCACCAGCAGGACCGACTCGGGACCGGGCGACCAGTACTTC. The chain couples TRBV15 to TRBJ2-5; D tentatively reads TRBD1 or TRBD2 (5 bases each). The V and J ends lost 3 bases and 10 bases respectively, with 21 bases between them. This CDR3 is 15 amino acids long. Germline V gene lookup returns CDR1 LNHNV and CDR2 YYDKDF (reference sequence).

V and J are TRBV2 and TRBJ1-1; TRBD1 agrees at 9 bases. Germline trimming cut 2 bases from V and 1 base from J; bases unmatched to any gene: 8. Looked up from germline, CDR1 is SNHLY and CDR2 is FYNNEI. CDR3 length: 17 residues. The CDR3 DNA reads TGTGCCAGCAGTGAACTTGGACAGGGGTCGTCGAACACTGAAGCTTTCTTT. Translation: CASSELGQGSSNTEAFF.

The V call is TRBV4-3, the J call TRBJ2-1, with 10 bases identical to TRBD2. Germline V CDR1 and CDR2: LGHNA, YSLEER. CDR3 size: 19 residues. The V segment lost 0 bases and the J segment 6 bases; nucleotides outside the gene matches: 14. The CDR3 DNA sequence: TGCGCCAGCAGCCAAGATGCTTGGGGTGCTAGCGGGAGTGCCAATGAGCAGTTCTTC. Amino acid sequence: CASSQDAWGASGSANEQFF.

V and J are TRBV9 and TRBJ1-2, with 7 bases aligning to TRBD1. CDR3 size: 14 residues. Germline lookup yields CDR1 SGDLS and CDR2 YYNGEE. The J segment lost 2 bases and the V segment lost 0 bases, leaving 1 base of the junction unmatched. The CDR3 nucleotides are TGTGCCAGCAGCGTAGGGGGACAGAACTATGGCTACACCTTC. Translated, it gives CASSVGGQNYGYTF.

CDR3: CASASSPGGGDNEQFF. The CDR3 nucleotides are TGTGCCAGCGCATCCTCACCAGGGGGTGGTGACAATGAGCAGTTCTTC. The V and J genes are TRBV4-2 and TRBJ2-1, with 7 bases that match TRBD1. Trimming cost V 8 bases and J 5 bases; bases outside gene matches: 15. Germline values: CDR1 LGHNA, CDR2 YNFKEQ. The CDR3 covers 16 residues.

The chain employs TRBV10-3 and TRBJ2-3; D may be TRBD2 (5 bases). The CDR3 loop spans 14 amino acids. V was clipped by 3 bases and J by 7 bases, with 14 bases between them. Germline CDR1 ENHRY, CDR2 SYGVKD. CDR3 in DNA: TGTGCCATCAGTGAAGGCGGGCTTTTGCATACGCAGTATTTT. It specifies CAISEGGLLHTQYF.

In its sample, this clone was seen a few times. The gene calls are TRBV24-1 and TRBJ1-6; D is uncertain. Germline-derived CDR1 and CDR2 are KGHDR and SFDVKD. The ends were cut back, 4 bases at V and 1 base at J, with 4 bases in the middle. The length of the CDR3 is 14 residues. CDR3 amino acids: CATSEGSYNSPLHF. In nucleotides, the CDR3 is TGTGCCACCAGTGAGGGTTCCTATAATTCACCCCTCCACTTT.